This T cell receptor beta chain was identified during a study of cytomegalovirus exposure and HLA in healthy donors. The V gene lost 0 bases and the J gene lost 0 bases, with 7 bases spanning the gap. Germline V gene sequence: CDR1 SGHRS, CDR2 YFSETQ. The CDR3 length is 14 residues. Sequencing used immunoSEQ multiplex PCR; TCRdb keeps in-frame clones, though not all of them. The table has hundreds of thousands of clones, around 87% seen once; the top ten hold approximately 0.9%. Study observations and caveats: Cytomegalovirus-associated status was assigned to approximately 160 TCR beta chains. Accounts indicate the classifier identified cytomegalovirus status with strong specificity and sensitivity. Usually a TCR sequence was rare, but some public TCRs were found in many donors.

The donors were members of the validation cohort, which comprised 90 to 150 subjects and was separate from the first cohort of several hundred subjects. Worth noting for this clone: Its specificity is unknown.

Material: PBMCs. This TCR derives from a woman in her late teens or twenties in good health and CMV-seronegative. The chain couples TRBV5-1 to TRBJ2-7; no reliable D call. In DNA form, the CDR3 reads TGCGCCAGCAGCTTGGGTCTAAGCTCCTACGAGCAGTACTTC. It translates to CASSLGLSSYEQYF.